The 21 T cell receptor beta chains in this list originate from one sample, sequenced in a study of cytomegalovirus exposure and HLA in healthy donors (dated by TCRdb to about 2017). Library creation used the immunoSEQ multiplex PCR assay. For the multiplex PCR, a mixture combining 60 forward primers for TCR Vbeta segments and 13 reverse primers for TCR Jbeta segments was used. This is the immuneACCESS table as TCRdb keeps it, with only in-frame sequences that have V and J called. A part of the clones is gone; compared with another copy, unresolved V genes explain less than half, and the rest is unexplained. For this sample there are about 110,000 clones; 75% to 85% appear just once. The ten biggest clones cover roughly 6.1% of the sample. The sequenced sample consisted of PBMCs. These receptors were collected from a man in his late teens or twenties in good health and CMV-seronegative.

The rearrangement joins TRBV20-1 to TRBJ2-7; D call uncertain. Germline assignment: CDR1 DFQATT and CDR2 SNEGSKA (reference sequence). The CDR3 is made up of 11 amino acids. Trimming removed 5 bases at V and 4 bases at J, with 9 bases between. CDR3 nucleotides: TGCAGTGCTCCGACTGAGTACGAGCAGTACTTC. This encodes CSAPTEYEQYF.

This CDR3 reads CASSTGMSGYEQYF. DNA for the CDR3: TGTGCCAGCAGCACAGGGATGTCGGGCTACGAGCAGTACTTC. The V call is TRBV28, the J call TRBJ2-7, with D maybe TRBD1 (6 bases). The CDR3 length is 14 residues. CDR1 and CDR2 from the germline V gene are MDHEN and SYDVKM. Trimming took 6 bases from V and 3 from J, leaving 15 bases between them.

V usage is TRBV2 and J usage is TRBJ1-2, with TRBD1 as a possible D gene (6 bases). Germline V gives CDR1 SNHLY, CDR2 FYNNEI. V shed 1 base and J shed 3 bases, with 21 bases lying between them. This CDR3 is 18 amino acids long. The CDR3 nucleotides read TGTGCCAGCAGTGAAGTGGTACAGGGTTCCCCCTTATACTATGGCTACACCTTC. Translation: CASSEVVQGSPLYYGYTF.

Only one count was recorded for this clone. A junction boundary mismatches the germline segment, possibly from a read error. The V gene is TRBV7-2, the J gene TRBJ1-1; possibly TRBD1 for D (5 bases). CDR3 length: 13 amino acids. Looked up from germline, CDR1 is SGHTA and CDR2 is FQGNSA. Here the CDR3 DNA reads TGTGCCAGCAGGCTCCCCCCGGACACGGAAGCTTTCTTT. Its protein is CASRLPPDTEAFF.

CDR3 region: CASSYFKAGEAFF. The CDR3 DNA sequence: TGTGCCAGCAGTTACTTCAAGGCGGGGGAAGCTTTCTTT. The J gene is TRBJ1-1, the V gene TRBV6-6; D call uncertain. Germline CDR1 reads MNHNY; CDR2 reads SVGAGI (reference sequence). Trimming removed 1 base at V and 8 bases at J, with 11 bases between. This CDR3 region has 13 residues.

The chain employs TRBV5-5 and TRBJ1-1; maybe TRBD1 (6 bases). This CDR3 has 15 amino acids. Germline loops: CDR1 SGHKS, CDR2 YYEKEE (reference sequence). Deletions cut 3 bases from V and 0 bases from J, with 12 bases between. CDR3 in DNA: TGTGCCAGCAGCTGGGCGGACAGCTTGAACACTGAAGCTTTCTTT. It translates to CASSWADSLNTEAFF.

The rearrangement links TRBV10-2 to TRBJ1-1; 9 bases are a match to TRBD1. Trimming removed 7 bases from V and 1 base from J; junction bases left unmatched: 4. This CDR3 region has 14 residues. Germline V gene lookup returns CDR1 WSHSY and CDR2 SAAADI. The CDR3 loop reads CASIPGQGNTEAFF. The CDR3 coding sequence is TGCGCCAGCATCCCGGGACAGGGGAACACTGAAGCTTTCTTT.

CDR3 sequence: CASSLGLTGELFF. CDR3 bases: TGCGCCAGCAGCCTAGGACTGACCGGGGAGCTGTTTTTT. The chain recombines TRBV4-3 with TRBJ2-2; TRBD2 is a possible D gene (5 bases). This CDR3 comprises 13 residues. V was clipped by 4 bases and J by 5 bases, with 8 bases between them. Per germline, CDR1 LGHNA and CDR2 YSLEER.

The chain's CDR3 is CASSFAGTGKKAIYF. CDR3 nucleotide sequence: TGTGCCAGCAGTTTCGCTGGGACAGGAAAGAAGGCCATATATTTT. This chain uses TRBV28 with TRBJ1-3; 8 nucleotides agree with TRBD1. V shed 3 bases, J shed 11 bases, and the junction held 12 bases outside the gene matches. The CDR3 is 15 residues long. Per the germline V gene, CDR1 is MDHEN and CDR2 is SYDVKM.

J is TRBJ2-7 and V is TRBV18; the match to TRBD1 covers 9 bases. The J segment lost 5 bases and the V segment lost 3 bases, leaving 5 bases of the junction unmatched. CDR1 is KGHSH and CDR2 is LQKENI in the germline V gene. This CDR3 is built from 14 residues. The CDR3: CASSPGDRDHEQYF. Here the CDR3 DNA reads TGTGCCAGCTCACCTGGGGACAGGGATCACGAGCAGTACTTC.

The J gene is TRBJ1-5, the V gene TRBV7-2; 8 nucleotides line up with TRBD1. Germline CDR1 SGHTA, CDR2 FQGNSA. This CDR3 is built from 14 residues. The J segment lost 7 bases and the V segment lost 5 bases, leaving 7 bases of the junction unmatched. CDR3 amino acids: CASSLPGGVQPQHF. The CDR3 nucleotides read TGTGCCAGCAGCCTTCCAGGGGGCGTGCAGCCCCAGCATTTT.

J is TRBJ2-7 and V is TRBV12-1; the D segment call TRBD2 is taken from the table without a DNA check. TRBV12-1 is deemed a pseudogene. The CDR3 sequence is 17 residues long. The CDR3 DNA sequence: TGTGCCAGCAGCTTCGAACTCAGCGGGAGAAGGTCCTACGAGCAGTACTTC. Translating gives CASSFELSGRRSYEQYF.

This chain joins TRBV29-1 and TRBJ2-2; 8 nucleotides line up with TRBD2. The CDR3 is 14 amino acids. Trimming cost V 7 bases and J 0 bases; bases outside gene matches: 4. The germline V gene has CDR1 SQVTM and CDR2 ANQGSEA. CDR3 loop: CSGIAGTNTGELFF. CDR3 in DNA: TGCAGCGGGATAGCGGGGACGAACACCGGGGAGCTGTTTTTT.

CDR3 in DNA: TGCAGCGTTGTGGGAGGGGCCGACTACGAGCAGTACTTC. As protein: CSVVGGADYEQYF. V and J are TRBV29-1 and TRBJ2-7; 7 nucleotides align to TRBD2. V was clipped by 4 bases and J by 3 bases; unmatched bases: 6. The CDR3 spans 13 residues. CDR1 is SQVTM, CDR2 ANQGSEA, per germline.

This chain connects TRBV10-3 to TRBJ2-1, with TRBD2 matching 12 bases. This CDR3 region has 16 residues. Per germline, CDR1 ENHRY and CDR2 SYGVKD. Losses at the gene ends were 3 bases for V and 4 bases for J; bases not matched to a gene: 4. CDR3: CAISDLTSGRYNEQFF. CDR3 nucleotides: TGTGCCATCAGTGACCTGACTAGCGGGAGATACAATGAGCAGTTCTTC.

This chain connects TRBV4-3 to TRBJ1-2, with 7 bases that match TRBD1. The ends lost 2 bases at V and 0 bases at J; junction bases unmatched: 9. The CDR3 totals 17 residues. The germline V gene has CDR1 LGHNA and CDR2 YSLEER. In DNA, the CDR3 is TGCGCCAGCAGCCAACGGCCAGGGGGACGTCCTAACTATGGCTACACCTTC. Its protein product is CASSQRPGGRPNYGYTF.

The chain recombines TRBV7-6 with TRBJ2-7; 9 bases map to TRBD2. Losses at the gene ends were 5 bases for V and 7 bases for J; bases not matched to a gene: 3. CDR3 length: 12 amino acids. Germline lookup yields CDR1 SGHVS and CDR2 FNYEAQ. CDR3 sequence (DNA): TGTGCCAGCAGCCTTACTAGCGGGGAGCAGTACTTC. Translating gives CASSLTSGEQYF. The full variable domain, completed using reference TRBV7-6 and TRBJ2-7, is GAGVSQSPRYKVTKRGQDVALRCDPISGHVSLYWYRQALGQGPEFLTYFNYEAQQDKSGLPNDRFSAERPEGSISTLTIQRTEQRDSAMYRCASSLTSGEQYFGPGTRLTVT.

Here the CDR3 DNA reads TGTGCCAGCAGCTTAGTCGGACGGGAGGCCGGGGAGCTGTTTTTT. The encoded protein is CASSLVGREAGELFF. This chain links TRBV7-3 with TRBJ2-2, with 7 bases identical to TRBD2. This CDR3 region has 15 residues. The V gene's germline CDR1 is SGHTA and CDR2 FQGTGA. With V trimmed by 2 bases and J by 6 bases, 6 bases remained unmatched.

The rearrangement uses TRBV6-1 and TRBJ1-6, with D tentatively TRBD1 (6 bases). The ends were cut back, 0 bases at V and 2 bases at J, with 11 bases in the middle. The CDR3 runs 17 residues. Germline V CDR1 and CDR2: MNHNS, SASEGT. The CDR3 loop is CASSEARRTAYNSPLHF. The CDR3 DNA follows: TGTGCCAGCAGTGAAGCTCGTAGGACAGCCTATAATTCACCCCTCCACTTT.

J is TRBJ2-7 and V is TRBV5-5; D remains ambiguous. The V and J ends lost 1 base and 9 bases respectively, with 11 bases between them. Germline V gene sequence: CDR1 SGHKS, CDR2 YYEKEE (reference sequence). This CDR3 has 12 residues. CDR3 nucleotides: TGTGCCAGCAGCTTGCAGGCCTGGCGGCAGTACTTC. It is translated as CASSLQAWRQYF.

V usage is TRBV7-7 and J usage is TRBJ1-1; weak D call: TRBD1 (5 bases). The CDR3 has 17 amino acids. V was trimmed by 6 bases and J by 8 bases, leaving 28 bases between them. Germline V CDR1 and CDR2: SSHAT, FNYEAQ (reference sequence). The CDR3 DNA reads as TGTGCCAGCAGTTCTTATAGCCCACAGGTCTACCCCCTCGAAGCTTTCTTT. Amino acids: CASSSYSPQVYPLEAFF. The variable domain in full, with the rest retrieved from reference TRBV7-7 and TRBJ1-1, is GAGVSQSPRYKVTKRGQDVTLRCDPISSHATLYWYQQALGQGPEFLTYFNYEAQPDKSGLPSDRFSAERPEGSISTLTIQRTEQRDSAMYRCASSSYSPQVYPLEAFFGQGTRLTVV.